This TCR beta chain was retrieved from a study of PD-1 blockade in mismatch repair-deficient tumors. For the study at large: Enrolled about 2013-2016, patients had progressing, pretreated mismatch repair-deficient cancers of 12 to 13 types.

The germline gives CDR1 WNHNN, CDR2 SYGVQD (reference sequence). With 6 bases removed from V and 3 bases from J, the gap between germline ends came to 21 bases. This CDR3 region has 17 residues. Produced via immunoSEQ multiplex PCR; TCRdb's table is partial and in-frame only. Of 56,000 or so clones in the sample, about 85% are singletons; the top ten hold over 7.5%. For this clone: The antigen is not known.

Study-wide findings and caveats: After pembrolizumab, tumor-resident clones rose rapidly, then generally contracted before radiologic responses.

All patients were mismatch repair deficient, assessed by either PCR or immunohistochemistry. TCRs were sequenced from three patients responding to pembrolizumab. V is TRBV10-1 and J is TRBJ2-1; a weak D match, TRBD2 (7 bases). The sequence derives from an adult with mismatch repair-deficient cancer. This material consisted of peripheral blood, taken about 4.5 months after starting pembrolizumab. DNA for the CDR3: TGCGCCAGCAGCCCAAATCGCGGGGGCCTTAACTACAATGAGCAGTTCTTC. It translates to CASSPNRGGLNYNEQFF.